A single sample gave rise to the 21 T cell receptor beta chains below, sequenced in a study of patients and donors after allogeneic stem cell transplantation. TCRdb re-analysed the RT-PCR reads in MiXCR, keeping a single row per CDR3 protein. The sample yields under 200,000 distinct CDR3 sequences, about 29% seen once. Sequenced material: blood, either unsorted or a sorted T cell fraction (not recorded which). The source is a human donor who was either an allogeneic HSCT recipient or a stem cell or donor lymphocyte infusion donor (not recorded which). It is not recorded whose cells these are; they may come from a transplant donor.

This clonotype was found many times. The chain couples TRBV12-3 or TRBV12-4 to TRBJ1-6; the match to TRBD1 covers 12 bases. The trim removed 5 bases at V and 9 bases at J, leaving 2 bases unmatched. The CDR3 runs to 14 residues. CDR3 sequence (DNA): TGTGCCAGCAGTCCGGGACAGGGGGCTTCACCCCTCCACTTT. Its translation: CASSPGQGASPLHF.

This clonotype was detected only a few times. The rearrangement links TRBV12-3 or TRBV12-4 to TRBJ1-2; D uncertain. With 6 bases removed from V and 1 base from J, the gap between germline ends came to 9 bases. The CDR3 length is 13 residues. The CDR3 is CASSPDHNYGYTF. Written as DNA, the CDR3 is TGTGCCAGCAGCCCGGACCATAACTATGGCTACACCTTC.

V and J are TRBV19 and TRBJ2-7, with D perhaps TRBD1 (5 bases). The CDR3 is 16 residues long. Germline V gives CDR1 LNHDA, CDR2 SQIVND (reference sequence). V was cut by 2 bases and J by 3 bases, with 17 bases left in between. The DNA of the CDR3 is TGTGCCAGTAGTATAAGTGCAGCGATGGGGCGCTACGAGCAGTACTTC. The encoded protein is CASSISAAMGRYEQYF.

This clonotype appeared a few times. The rearrangement joins TRBV15 to TRBJ2-1; possibly TRBD2 for D (5 bases). This CDR3 spans 16 amino acids. Germline CDR1 is LNHNV and CDR2 is YYDKDF (reference sequence). Trimming removed 0 bases from V and 4 bases from J, with 13 bases in between. The CDR3 sequence is CATSRDLGGRYNEQFF. CDR3 sequence (DNA): TGTGCCACCAGCAGAGATTTAGGAGGTCGGTACAATGAGCAGTTCTTC.

This clonotype was counted a few times. The rearrangement uses TRBV28 and TRBJ1-6; TRBD1 might be the D (5 bases). V was pared by 5 bases and J by 1 base, with 12 bases between. The CDR3 runs to 16 residues. The germline V gene has CDR1 MDHEN and CDR2 SYDVKM. In DNA, the CDR3 is TGTGCCAGCAGTGCCTTTGAGGGGTCCTATAATTCACCCCTCCACTTT. It specifies CASSAFEGSYNSPLHF.

The chain uses TRBV5-1 and TRBJ1-5; no reliable D call. The V and J ends lost 1 base and 0 bases respectively, with 11 bases between them. Germline values: CDR1 SGHRS, CDR2 YFSETQ. The CDR3 is made up of 16 amino acids. CDR3 residues: CASSLRTAYSNQPQHF. The CDR3 coding sequence is TGCGCCAGCAGCTTGAGAACAGCCTATAGCAATCAGCCCCAGCATTTT.

This sequence joins TRBV12-3 or TRBV12-4 and TRBJ1-1, with no clear D. CDR3 length: 14 amino acids. The V and J ends lost 0 bases and 0 bases respectively, with 5 bases between them. The CDR3 is CASSLALLNTEAFF. CDR3 nucleotides: TGTGCCAGCAGTTTAGCACTCCTGAACACTGAAGCTTTCTTT.

The chain is built from TRBV9 and TRBJ1-4; no clear D gene. Between the trimmed V and J ends, which lost 0 bases and 0 bases, there was a span of 3 bases. The CDR3 is 14 residues long. From germline, CDR1 is SGDLS and CDR2 YYNGEE. CDR3 sequence reads: CASSVGATNEKLFF. The CDR3 nucleotides are TGTGCCAGCAGCGTAGGTGCAACTAATGAAAAACTGTTTTTT. Variable domain in full (rest from reference TRBV9 and TRBJ1-4): DSGVTQTPKHLITATGQRVTLRCSPRSGDLSVYWYQQSLDQGLQFLIQYYNGEERAKGNILERFSAQQFPDLHSELNLSSLELGDSALYFCASSVGATNEKLFFGSGTQLSVL.

This clonotype occurred many times. The rearrangement uses TRBV29-1 and TRBJ2-7; TRBD2 aligns across 9 bases. Trimming at V came to 3 bases and at J to 3 bases, leaving 9 bases not matched to a gene. The germline CDR1 and CDR2 sequences are SQVTM and ANQGSEA. The CDR3 extends over 15 amino acids. The CDR3 nucleotides read TGCAGCGTTGATCTAGCGGGGTATACTGACTACGAGCAGTACTTC. Its translation: CSVDLAGYTDYEQYF.

The V gene is TRBV6-5, the J gene TRBJ1-3; the D gene is possibly TRBD1 (5 bases). Trimming cost V 0 bases and J 2 bases, with 11 bases left between them. The CDR3 is made up of 16 amino acids. Germline CDR1 MNHEY, CDR2 SVGAGI. CDR3 amino acids: CASSYSGDSAGNTIYF. CDR3 DNA sequence: TGTGCCAGCAGTTACTCTGGAGACAGTGCTGGAAACACCATATATTTT.

This chain connects TRBV9 to TRBJ2-1; D gene unclear. The CDR3 is 13 residues long. V was clipped by 3 bases and J by 4 bases, with 8 bases between them. Per the germline V gene, CDR1 is SGDLS and CDR2 is YYNGEE. The CDR3 region has the DNA TGTGCCAGCAGCGCCGACTCGTACAATGAGCAGTTCTTC. This sequence encodes CASSADSYNEQFF.

This sequence joins TRBV5-1 and TRBJ1-1; a possible D gene is TRBD1 (6 bases). Germline V gives CDR1 SGHRS, CDR2 YFSETQ. V shed 4 bases and J shed 1 base, with 11 bases lying between them. The CDR3 loop spans 14 amino acids. This CDR3 reads CASSRGAGNTEAFF. CDR3 nucleotide sequence: TGCGCCAGCAGCCGGGGGGCAGGGAACACTGAAGCTTTCTTT.

This clonotype was found a few times. This sequence joins TRBV12-3 or TRBV12-4 and TRBJ1-4; D is unclear. This CDR3 is built from 9 residues. For the CDR3, the DNA is TGTGGAGTCGTTGAAAAACTGTTTTTT. This codes for CGVVEKLFF.

This clonotype was observed a few times. This rearrangement joins TRBV28 to TRBJ2-1, with 10 positions matching TRBD2. Germline assignment: CDR1 MDHEN and CDR2 SYDVKM. V was pared by 7 bases and J by 7 bases, with 10 bases of the junction left unmatched. CDR3 size: 15 residues. CDR3 region: CASKESGRAWNEQFF. The CDR3 DNA is TGTGCCAGCAAGGAGAGCGGGAGGGCCTGGAATGAGCAGTTCTTC.

This chain connects TRBV4-2 to TRBJ2-5; 10 nucleotides line up with TRBD2. V lost 4 bases to trimming and J lost 5 bases; unmatched junction nucleotides: 7. CDR3 length: 15 amino acids. Germline V gene sequence: CDR1 LGHNA, CDR2 YNFKEQ. DNA for the CDR3: TGTGCCAGCAGCCCATCTAGCGGGAGAGGTGAGACCCAGTACTTC. Encoded protein: CASSPSSGRGETQYF.

The CDR3 sequence is CASSNRRWTGELFF. In nucleotides, the CDR3 is TGTGCCAGCAGCAACAGGAGGTGGACCGGGGAGCTGTTTTTT. V and J are TRBV27 and TRBJ2-2; either TRBD1 or TRBD2 may fit D (5 bases each). V was clipped by 6 bases and J by 5 bases, with 13 bases between them. The CDR3 is made up of 14 amino acids. CDR1 MNHEY and CDR2 SMNVEV come from the germline V gene (reference sequence).

The CDR3 sequence: CASSWPSGEQYF. The CDR3 DNA reads TGTGCCAGCAGTTGGCCTAGCGGCGAGCAGTACTTC. V is TRBV6-2 or TRBV6-3 and J is TRBJ2-7; 7 bases line up with TRBD2. V lost 4 bases and J lost 6; bases outside the gene matches: 3. CDR1 MNHEY and CDR2 SVGEGT come from the germline V gene. This CDR3 comprises 12 residues.

V and J are TRBV12-3 or TRBV12-4 and TRBJ1-5, with a weak D call TRBD1 (6 bases). V lost 3 bases to trimming and J lost 3 bases, with 12 bases between them. The CDR3 contains 15 residues. The CDR3 region is CASSFRDKFNQPQHF. The CDR3 coding sequence is TGTGCCAGCAGTTTTCGGGACAAATTCAATCAGCCCCAGCATTTT.

This clonotype was seen ten or more times. The CDR3, as DNA: TGTGCCAGCAGTACCCAGACCGATCAAGCTTTCTTT. Amino acids: CASSTQTDQAFF. This chain joins TRBV28 and TRBJ1-1; D is undetermined. This CDR3 contains 12 residues. V was trimmed by 5 bases and J by 9 bases, leaving 13 bases between them. From germline, CDR1 is MDHEN and CDR2 SYDVKM.

The chain employs TRBV20-1 and TRBJ1-5; D not certain. Deletions cut 0 bases from V and 5 bases from J, with 11 bases between. CDR1 is DFQATT, CDR2 SNEGSKA, per germline (reference sequence). The CDR3 consists of 14 residues. The CDR3 here is CSARDAAGHQPQHF. The CDR3 DNA reads TGCAGTGCTAGAGATGCGGCAGGCCATCAGCCCCAGCATTTT.

V is TRBV20-1 and J is TRBJ2-1; 8 bases align to TRBD1. Per germline, CDR1 DFQATT and CDR2 SNEGSKA (reference sequence). CDR3 length equals 13 residues. Germline trimming cut 0 bases from V and 7 bases from J; bases unmatched to any gene: 2. CDR3 sequence reads: CSARDDRGNEQFF. The CDR3 DNA reads TGCAGTGCTAGAGATGACAGGGGAAATGAGCAGTTCTTC.